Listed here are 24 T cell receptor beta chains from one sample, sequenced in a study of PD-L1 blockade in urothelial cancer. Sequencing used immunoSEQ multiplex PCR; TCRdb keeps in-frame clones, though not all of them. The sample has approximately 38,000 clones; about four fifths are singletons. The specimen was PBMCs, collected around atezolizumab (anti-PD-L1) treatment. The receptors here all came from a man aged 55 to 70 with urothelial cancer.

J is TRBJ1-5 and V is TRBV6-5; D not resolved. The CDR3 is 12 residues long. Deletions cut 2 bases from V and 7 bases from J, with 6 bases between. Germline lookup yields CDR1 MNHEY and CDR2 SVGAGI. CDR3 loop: CASSYVQQPQHF. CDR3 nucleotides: TGTGCCAGCAGTTACGTTCAGCAGCCCCAGCATTTT.

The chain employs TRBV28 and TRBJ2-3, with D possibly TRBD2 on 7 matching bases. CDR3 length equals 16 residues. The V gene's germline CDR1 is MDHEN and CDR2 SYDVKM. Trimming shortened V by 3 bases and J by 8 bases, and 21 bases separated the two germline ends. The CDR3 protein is CASSLTGGRGEGTQYF. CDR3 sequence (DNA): TGTGCCAGCAGTTTGACAGGTGGACGGGGGGAGGGTACGCAGTATTTT.

The CDR3 coding sequence is TGTGCCAGTAGTATCTTAGCGGGGGGGGAGAATGAGCAGTTCTTC. Translated: CASSILAGGENEQFF. This chain connects TRBV19 to TRBJ2-1; 11 bases line up with TRBD2. CDR1 is LNHDA and CDR2 is SQIVND in the germline V gene (reference sequence). J lost 7 bases, V lost 3 bases, and 5 bases had no gene match. The CDR3 length is 15 residues.

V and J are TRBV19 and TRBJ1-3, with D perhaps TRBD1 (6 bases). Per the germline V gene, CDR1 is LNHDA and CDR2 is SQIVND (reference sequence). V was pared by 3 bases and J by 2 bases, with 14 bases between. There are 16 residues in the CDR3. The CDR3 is CASSMTGQNAGNTIYF. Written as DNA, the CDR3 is TGTGCCAGTAGTATGACCGGACAGAACGCTGGAAACACCATATATTTT.

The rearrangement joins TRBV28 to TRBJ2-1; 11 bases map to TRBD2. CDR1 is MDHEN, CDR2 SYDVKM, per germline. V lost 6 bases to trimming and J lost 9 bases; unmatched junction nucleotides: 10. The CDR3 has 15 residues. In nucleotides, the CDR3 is TGTGCCAGCAGCCAAGTAGCGGGGGGGCCCATTGAGCAGTTCTTC. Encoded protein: CASSQVAGGPIEQFF.

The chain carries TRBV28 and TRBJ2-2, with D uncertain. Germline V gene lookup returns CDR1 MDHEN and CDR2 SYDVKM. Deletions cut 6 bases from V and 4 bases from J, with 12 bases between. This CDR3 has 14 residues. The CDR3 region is CASRMGRPTGELFF. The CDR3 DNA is TGTGCCAGCAGAATGGGCAGGCCCACCGGGGAGCTGTTTTTT.

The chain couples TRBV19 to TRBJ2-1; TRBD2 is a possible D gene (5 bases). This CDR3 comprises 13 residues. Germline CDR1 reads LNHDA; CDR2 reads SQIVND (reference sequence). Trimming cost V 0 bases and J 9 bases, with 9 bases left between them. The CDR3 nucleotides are TGTGCCAGTAGTATAGATAGAGGAGGTGAGCAGTTCTTC. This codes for CASSIDRGGEQFF.

The CDR3 here is CSALRNANTGELFF. CDR3 coding DNA: TGCAGCGCCCTCAGAAACGCGAACACCGGGGAGCTGTTTTTT. This chain links TRBV29-1 with TRBJ2-2, with D hard to call. The germline V gene encodes CDR1 SQVTM and CDR2 ANQGSEA. The CDR3 totals 14 residues. V lost 7 bases and J lost 0, with 12 bases in between.

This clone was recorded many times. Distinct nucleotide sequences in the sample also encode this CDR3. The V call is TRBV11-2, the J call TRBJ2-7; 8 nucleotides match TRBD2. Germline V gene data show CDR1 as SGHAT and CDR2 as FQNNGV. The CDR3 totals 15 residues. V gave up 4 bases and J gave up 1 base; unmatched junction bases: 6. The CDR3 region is CASSSASGPSYEQYF. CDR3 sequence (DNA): TGTGCCAGCAGCTCGGCTAGCGGGCCATCCTACGAGCAGTACTTC.

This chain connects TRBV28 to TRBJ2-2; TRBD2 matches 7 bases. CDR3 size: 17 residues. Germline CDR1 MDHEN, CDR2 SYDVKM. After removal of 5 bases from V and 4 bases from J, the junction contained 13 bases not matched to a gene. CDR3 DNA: TGTGCCAGCAGTCGTAGACTAGCTCTTCGAGGCACCGGGGAGCTGTTTTTT. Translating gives CASSRRLALRGTGELFF.

The CDR3 DNA reads TGTGCCAGCAGTGGGGGACTAGCGGGGAAAGAGACCCAGTACTTC. It translates to CASSGGLAGKETQYF. This sequence joins TRBV2 and TRBJ2-5; TRBD2 matches at 13 bases. The CDR3 has 15 amino acids. V lost 4 bases to trimming and J lost 3 bases; unmatched junction nucleotides: 2. Germline CDR1 is SNHLY and CDR2 is FYNNEI.

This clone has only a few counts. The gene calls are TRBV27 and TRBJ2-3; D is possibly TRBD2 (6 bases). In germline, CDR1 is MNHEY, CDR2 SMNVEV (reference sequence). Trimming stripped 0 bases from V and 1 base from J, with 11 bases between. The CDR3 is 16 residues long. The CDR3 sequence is CASSLSELAGTDTQYF. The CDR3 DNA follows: TGTGCCAGCAGTTTATCTGAACTAGCTGGCACAGATACGCAGTATTTT.

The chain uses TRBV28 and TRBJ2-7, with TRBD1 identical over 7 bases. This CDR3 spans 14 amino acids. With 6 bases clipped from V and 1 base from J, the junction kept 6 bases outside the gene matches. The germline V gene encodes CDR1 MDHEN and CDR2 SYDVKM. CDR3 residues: CASRPTTGSYEQYF. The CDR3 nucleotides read TGTGCCAGCAGACCTACGACAGGGTCCTACGAGCAGTACTTC.

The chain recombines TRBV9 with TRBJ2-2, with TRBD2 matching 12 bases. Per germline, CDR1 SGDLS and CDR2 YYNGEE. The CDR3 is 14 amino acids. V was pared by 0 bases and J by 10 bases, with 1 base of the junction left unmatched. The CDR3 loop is CASSVGLAGEELFF. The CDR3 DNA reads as TGTGCCAGCAGCGTAGGACTAGCGGGAGAGGAGCTGTTTTTT.

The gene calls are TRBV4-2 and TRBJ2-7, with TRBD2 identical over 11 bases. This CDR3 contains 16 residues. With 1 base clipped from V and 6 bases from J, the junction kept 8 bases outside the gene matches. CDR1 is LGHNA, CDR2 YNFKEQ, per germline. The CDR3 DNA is TGTGCCAGCAGCCAAGTTAGCGGGAGGGCCCTTGTCGAGCAGTACTTC. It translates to CASSQVSGRALVEQYF.

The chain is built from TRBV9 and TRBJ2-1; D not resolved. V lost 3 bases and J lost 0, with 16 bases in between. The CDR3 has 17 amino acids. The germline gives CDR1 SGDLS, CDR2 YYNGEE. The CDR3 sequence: CASSATFSRLSYNEQFF. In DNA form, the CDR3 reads TGTGCCAGCAGCGCCACTTTCTCGCGACTCTCCTACAATGAGCAGTTCTTC.

This CDR3 reads CASNTPGNTEAFF. In nucleotides, the CDR3 is TGTGCCAGCAACACCCCAGGTAACACTGAAGCTTTCTTT. The chain employs TRBV7-2 and TRBJ1-1; D ambiguous. The CDR3 spans 13 residues. CDR1 is SGHTA, CDR2 FQGNSA, per germline. V was shortened by 7 bases and J by 2 bases, with 11 bases between the two germline ends.

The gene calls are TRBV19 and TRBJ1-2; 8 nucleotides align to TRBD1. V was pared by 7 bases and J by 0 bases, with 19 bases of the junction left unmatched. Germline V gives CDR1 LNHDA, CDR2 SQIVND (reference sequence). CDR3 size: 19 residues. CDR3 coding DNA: TGTGCCAGTACGAGAACACCACCGGGACAGGCGAAAGCTAACTATGGCTACACCTTC. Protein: CASTRTPPGQAKANYGYTF. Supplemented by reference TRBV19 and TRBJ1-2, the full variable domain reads DGGITQSPKYLFRKEGQNVTLSCEQNLNHDAMYWYRQDPGQGLRLIYYSQIVNDFQKGDIAEGYSVSREKKESFPLTVTSAQKNPTAFYLCASTRTPPGQAKANYGYTFGSGTRLTVV.

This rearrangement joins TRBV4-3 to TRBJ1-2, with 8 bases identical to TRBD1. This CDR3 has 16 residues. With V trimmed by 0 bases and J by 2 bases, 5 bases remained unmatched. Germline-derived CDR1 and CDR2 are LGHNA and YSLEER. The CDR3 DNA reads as TGCGCCAGCAGCCAAGATCTGGCAGGGGGCAACTATGGCTACACCTTC. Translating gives CASSQDLAGGNYGYTF.

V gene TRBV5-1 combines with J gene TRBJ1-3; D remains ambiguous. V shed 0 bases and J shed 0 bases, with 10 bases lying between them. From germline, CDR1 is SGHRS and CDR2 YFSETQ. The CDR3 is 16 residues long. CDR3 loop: CASSLAAKISGNTIYF. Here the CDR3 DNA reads TGCGCCAGCAGCTTGGCCGCGAAGATCTCTGGAAACACCATATATTTT.

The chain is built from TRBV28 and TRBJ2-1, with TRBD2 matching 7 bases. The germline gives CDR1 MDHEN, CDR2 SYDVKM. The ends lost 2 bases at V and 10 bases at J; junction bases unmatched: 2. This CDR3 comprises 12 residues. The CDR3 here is CASSLGGVEQFF. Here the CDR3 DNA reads TGTGCCAGCAGTTTAGGGGGGGTCGAGCAGTTCTTC.

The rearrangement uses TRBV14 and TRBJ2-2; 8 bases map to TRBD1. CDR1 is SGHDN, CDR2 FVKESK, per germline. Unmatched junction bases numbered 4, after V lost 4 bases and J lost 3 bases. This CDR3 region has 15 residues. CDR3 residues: CASSLRDRYTGELFF. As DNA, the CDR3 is TGTGCCAGCAGCCTCCGGGACAGGTACACCGGGGAGCTGTTTTTT.

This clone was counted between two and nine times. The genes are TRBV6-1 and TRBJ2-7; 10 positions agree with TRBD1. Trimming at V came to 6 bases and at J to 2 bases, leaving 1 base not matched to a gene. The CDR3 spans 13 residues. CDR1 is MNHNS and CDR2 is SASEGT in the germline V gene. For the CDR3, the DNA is TGTGCCAGCAGAGGGACAGGGGCCTACGAGCAGTACTTC. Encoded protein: CASRGTGAYEQYF.

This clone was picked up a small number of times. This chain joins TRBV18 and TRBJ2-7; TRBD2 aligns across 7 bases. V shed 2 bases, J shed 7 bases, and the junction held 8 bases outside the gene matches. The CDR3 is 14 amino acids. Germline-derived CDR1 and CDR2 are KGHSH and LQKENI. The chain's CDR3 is CASSPTSELGEQYF. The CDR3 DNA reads TGTGCCAGCTCACCAACTAGCGAGCTGGGGGAGCAGTACTTC.